These T cell receptor beta chains were read from a single sample in a study of identical twins. TCRdb re-called the 5' RACE reads through MiXCR, storing one row per CDR3 protein. Of about 250,000 distinct CDR3 sequences in the sample, around 15% were seen once. Sample: memory (CD45RO+) T cells sorted from blood. These receptors were obtained from a woman aged 18-29 years in good health. Each CDR3 is given with its conserved first and last residue. Fields, in order: CDR3 length, V gene, J gene, clone size, CDR3 protein. Expanded clones are given a class, and other clones once, few, many or no size at all.

>14|TRBV18|TRBJ2-3|NA
CASSPVSGTDTQYF
>14|TRBV20-1|TRBJ1-1|NA
CSANRGLGKTEAFF
>15|TRBV6-5|TRBJ2-1|NA
CASSYRGPDYNEQFF
>15|TRBV6-5|TRBJ2-1|few
CASSYGARTYNEQFF
>13|TRBV29-1|TRBJ1-1|NA
CSVAGGWDTEAFF
>15|TRBV28|TRBJ2-1|few
CASSLIAGGRYEQFF
>13|TRBV7-9|TRBJ2-4|NA
CASSLTGGSIQYF
>15|TRBV9|TRBJ1-2|NA
CASSVTLGADYGYTF
>11|TRBV12-3/TRBV12-4|TRBJ2-3|NA
CASKSLLGQYF
>15|TRBV7-2|TRBJ2-3|few
CASSLALHSTDTQYF
>15|TRBV28|TRBJ1-5|few
CASSLTGGGWQPQHF
>15|TRBV6-5|TRBJ2-7|NA
CASSTRRQVGGEQYF
>14|TRBV10-3|TRBJ2-3|NA
CAIRSTSAGDTQYF